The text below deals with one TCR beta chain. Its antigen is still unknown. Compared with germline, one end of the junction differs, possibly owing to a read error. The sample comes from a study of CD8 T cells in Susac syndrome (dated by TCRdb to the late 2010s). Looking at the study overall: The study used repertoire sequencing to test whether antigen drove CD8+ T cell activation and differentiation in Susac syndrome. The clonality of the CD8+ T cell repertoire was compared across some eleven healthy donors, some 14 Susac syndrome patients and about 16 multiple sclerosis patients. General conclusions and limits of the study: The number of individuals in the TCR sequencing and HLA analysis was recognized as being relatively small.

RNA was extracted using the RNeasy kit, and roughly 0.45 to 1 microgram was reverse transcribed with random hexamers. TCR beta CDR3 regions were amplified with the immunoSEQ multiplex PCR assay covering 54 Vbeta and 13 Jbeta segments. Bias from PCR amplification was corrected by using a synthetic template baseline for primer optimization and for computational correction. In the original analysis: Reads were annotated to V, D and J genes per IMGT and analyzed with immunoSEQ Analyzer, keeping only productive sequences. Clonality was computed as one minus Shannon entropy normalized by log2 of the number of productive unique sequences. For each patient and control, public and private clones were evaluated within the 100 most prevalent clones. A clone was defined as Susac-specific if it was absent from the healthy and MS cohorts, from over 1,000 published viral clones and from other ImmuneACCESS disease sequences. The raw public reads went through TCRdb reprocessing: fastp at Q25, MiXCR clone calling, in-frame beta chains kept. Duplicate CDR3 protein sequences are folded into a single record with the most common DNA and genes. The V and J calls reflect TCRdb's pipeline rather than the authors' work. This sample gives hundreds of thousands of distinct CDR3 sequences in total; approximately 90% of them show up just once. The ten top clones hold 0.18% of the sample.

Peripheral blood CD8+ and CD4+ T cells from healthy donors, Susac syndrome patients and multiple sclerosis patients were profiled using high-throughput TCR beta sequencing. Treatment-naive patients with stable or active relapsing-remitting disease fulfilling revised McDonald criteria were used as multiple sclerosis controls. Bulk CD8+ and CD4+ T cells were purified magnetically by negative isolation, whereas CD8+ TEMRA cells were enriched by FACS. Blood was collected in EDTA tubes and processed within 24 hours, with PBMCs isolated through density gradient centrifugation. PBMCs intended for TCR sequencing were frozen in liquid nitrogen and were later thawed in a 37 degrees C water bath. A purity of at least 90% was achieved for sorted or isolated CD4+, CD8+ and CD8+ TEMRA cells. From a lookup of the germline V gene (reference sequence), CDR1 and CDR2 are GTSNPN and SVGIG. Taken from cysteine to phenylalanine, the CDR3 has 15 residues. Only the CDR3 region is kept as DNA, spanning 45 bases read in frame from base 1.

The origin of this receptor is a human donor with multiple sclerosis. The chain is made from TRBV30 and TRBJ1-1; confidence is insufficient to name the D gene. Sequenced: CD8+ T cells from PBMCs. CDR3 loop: CAWGVPGSTNTEAFF. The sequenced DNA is TGTGCCTGGGGTGTACCTGGCAGTACGAACACTGAAGCTTTCTTT.